These 25 T cell receptor beta chains share one sample of origin, sequenced in a study of blood T cell repertoires in COVID-19. Sequenced by immunoSEQ multiplex PCR; TCRdb stores in-frame clones only, minus some. The table records fewer than 300,000 clones, roughly 87% of them present only once. The material sequenced was peripheral blood. The receptors shown here come from a man aged 18 to 30 with active or convalescent COVID-19.

About this clone: In the same sample, other DNA sequences code for this CDR3. V is TRBV4-3 and J is TRBJ1-5; D is possibly TRBD1 (5 bases). Germline lookup yields CDR1 LGHNA and CDR2 YSLEER. This CDR3 region has 13 residues. Trimming removed 0 bases from V and 7 bases from J, with 7 bases in between. The CDR3 DNA is TGCGCCAGCAGCCAAGATAGGGGACAGCCCCAGCATTTT. Its protein is CASSQDRGQPQHF.

The chain employs TRBV6-5 and TRBJ2-4; 9 nucleotides align to TRBD1. The CDR3 length is 15 residues. CDR1 and CDR2 from the germline V gene are MNHEY and SVGAGI. V trimming: 6 bases; J trimming: 2 bases; junction bases outside the gene matches: 5. CDR3 protein: CASRTGTGTKNIQYF. The CDR3 DNA reads TGTGCCAGCAGAACCGGGACAGGGACCAAAAACATTCAGTACTTC.

This rearrangement joins TRBV7-2 to TRBJ2-3; D may be TRBD2 (5 bases). The germline V gene has CDR1 SGHTA and CDR2 FQGNSA. This CDR3 comprises 14 residues. Trimming removed 5 bases from V and 5 bases from J, with 14 bases in between. Written as DNA, the CDR3 is TGTGCCAGCAGCATAAGCCTAGCTGGAGATACGCAGTATTTT. Translating it yields CASSISLAGDTQYF.

The rearrangement uses TRBV4-3 and TRBJ2-7, with TRBD2 matching 8 bases. CDR1 is LGHNA and CDR2 is YSLEER in the germline V gene. The CDR3 contains 17 residues. Trimming took 0 bases from V and 0 from J; bases not matched to a gene: 7. The CDR3 nucleotides are TGCGCCAGCAGCCAAGACATCGGAGCGGGGGACTCCTACGAGCAGTACTTC. Translated: CASSQDIGAGDSYEQYF.

This chain connects TRBV12-2 to TRBJ2-7; no check of the table's D call, TRBD1, against the DNA was made. TRBV12-2 is annotated as a pseudogene. The CDR3 consists of 19 residues. CDR3 loop: CASRKTRLYGGGEIQEQYF. The CDR3, as DNA: TGTGCAAGTCGCAAAACACGTCTTTATGGAGGGGGCGAAATTCAGGAGCAGTACTTC.

The genes are TRBV12-5 and TRBJ2-7; 11 bases match TRBD1. Germline V gene lookup returns CDR1 LGHNT and CDR2 FRNRAP. The length of the CDR3 is 15 residues. J lost 7 bases, V lost 0 bases, and 5 bases had no gene match. CDR3 loop: CASGLVGQGAREQYF. CDR3 DNA: TGTGCTAGTGGTTTGGTAGGACAGGGGGCAAGAGAGCAGTACTTC.

The genes are TRBV29-1 and TRBJ2-3, with a weak D call TRBD1 (6 bases). V was clipped by 7 bases and J by 4 bases, with 18 bases between them. Germline V CDR1 and CDR2: SQVTM, ANQGSEA. The CDR3 loop spans 14 amino acids. CDR3 residues: CSAVFRGEPDTQYF. CDR3 DNA sequence: TGCAGCGCCGTCTTCAGGGGCGAGCCAGATACGCAGTATTTT.

The gene calls are TRBV5-6 and TRBJ1-5, with D perhaps TRBD1 (6 bases). CDR3 length: 15 residues. CDR1 and CDR2 (germline): SGHDT, YYEEEE. The V end was cut by 4 bases, the J end by 0 bases, with 11 bases between. For the CDR3, the DNA is TGTGCCAGCAGCCATTACAGGGATAGCAATCAGCCCCAGCATTTT. This encodes CASSHYRDSNQPQHF.

The genes are TRBV2 and TRBJ1-3, with TRBD1 as a possible D gene (6 bases). The CDR3 runs to 16 residues. Germline V gene lookup returns CDR1 SNHLY and CDR2 FYNNEI. V gave up 2 bases and J gave up 4 bases, with 15 bases separating them. In DNA, the CDR3 is TGTGCCAGCAGTGAAATCGGACAGTGGATAGGAAACACCATATATTTT. This gives the protein CASSEIGQWIGNTIYF. The full variable domain, in which reference TRBV2 and TRBJ1-3 provide the parts outside the CDR3, is EPEVTQTPSHQVTQMGQEVILRCVPISNHLYFYWYRQILGQKVEFLVSFYNNEISEKSEIFDDQFSVERPDGSNFTLKIRSTKLEDSAMYFCASSEIGQWIGNTIYFGEGSWLTVV.

The rearrangement joins TRBV27 to TRBJ1-4, with D unclear. Germline CDR1 MNHEY, CDR2 SMNVEV (reference sequence). Trimming pared 7 bases from V and 7 bases from J, leaving 13 bases between. The CDR3 contains 13 residues. The DNA for the CDR3 is TGTGCCAGCAAGGAGGCTTTGGGTGAAAAACTGTTTTTT. This gives the protein CASKEALGEKLFF.

This clone was counted a few times. V and J are TRBV7-8 and TRBJ2-5; a weak D match, TRBD2 (6 bases). The germline V gene has CDR1 SGHVS and CDR2 FQNEAQ. This CDR3 region has 16 residues. The germline V and J ends were trimmed by 0 bases and 7 bases, with 18 bases remaining between them. CDR3 DNA: TGTGCCAGCAGCTTAGCATCCTCTAGCGTGGTGGCGACCCAGTACTTC. The encoded protein is CASSLASSSVVATQYF.

The chain links TRBV7-8 to TRBJ1-4; a weak D match, TRBD1 (5 bases). Trimming removed 5 bases at V and 1 base at J, with 20 bases between. The CDR3 sequence is 18 residues long. Germline assignment: CDR1 SGHVS and CDR2 FQNEAQ. The CDR3: CASSPEGKTGGTNEKLFF. The CDR3 nucleotides are TGTGCCAGCAGCCCAGAGGGGAAAACGGGGGGAACTAATGAAAAACTGTTTTTT.

The CDR3 sequence is CAIWGVNYGYTF. CDR3 DNA sequence: TGTGCCATTTGGGGGGTAAACTATGGCTACACCTTC. The rearrangement uses TRBV27 and TRBJ1-2; D is perhaps TRBD1 (5 bases). The CDR3 runs to 12 residues. With 10 bases removed from V and 2 bases from J, the gap between germline ends came to 11 bases. Germline CDR1 reads MNHEY; CDR2 reads SMNVEV (reference sequence).

Worth noting for this clone: A junction boundary mismatches the germline segment, possibly from a read error. V is TRBV18 and J is TRBJ1-1; 8 bases map to TRBD1. Germline CDR1 reads KGHSH; CDR2 reads LQKENI. CDR3 length equals 15 residues. The CDR3 DNA reads as TGTGCCAGTTCCAACAGGGGGAAGTTGAAAACTGAAGCTTTCTTT. Protein: CASSNRGKLKTEAFF.

The chain carries TRBV12-3 or TRBV12-4 and TRBJ1-1; TRBD1 matches 7 bases. There are 13 residues in the CDR3. After removal of 5 bases from V and 0 bases from J, the junction contained 0 bases not matched to a gene. In DNA form, the CDR3 reads TGTGCCAGCAGTGACAGGGTGAACACTGAAGCTTTCTTT. Amino acid sequence: CASSDRVNTEAFF.

This rearrangement joins TRBV9 to TRBJ1-6; 9 positions match TRBD1. Germline V gene data show CDR1 as SGDLS and CDR2 as YYNGEE. V was pared by 2 bases and J by 6 bases, with 12 bases of the junction left unmatched. CDR3 size: 18 residues. Written as DNA, the CDR3 is TGTGCCAGCAGCGTTGGTTCTTACGGGACAGGGCCTAATTCACCCCTCCACTTT. It translates to CASSVGSYGTGPNSPLHF.

The chain is built from TRBV7-8 and TRBJ2-5; weak D call: TRBD1 (7 bases). CDR3 length: 15 residues. Trimming removed 2 bases from V and 4 bases from J, with 14 bases in between. Germline V lookup: CDR1 SGHVS, CDR2 FQNEAQ. The CDR3 loop reads CASSLPRQGGETQYF. The CDR3 DNA follows: TGTGCCAGCAGCTTACCCCGACAGGGAGGAGAGACCCAGTACTTC.

The V gene is TRBV6-5, the J gene TRBJ1-1; D remains unclear. The length of the CDR3 is 14 residues. The germline V gene has CDR1 MNHEY and CDR2 SVGAGI. V was trimmed by 5 bases and J by 3 bases, leaving 13 bases between them. The CDR3 here is CASSTRFSDTEAFF. The CDR3 DNA is TGTGCCAGCAGTACCAGGTTCTCGGACACTGAAGCTTTCTTT.

The chain employs TRBV10-3 and TRBJ1-5, with TRBD1 matching 7 bases. Germline trimming cut 3 bases from V and 5 bases from J; bases unmatched to any gene: 10. The CDR3 has 16 residues. In germline, CDR1 is ENHRY, CDR2 SYGVKD. CDR3 sequence: CAISDPTRRGDQPQHF. The CDR3 DNA reads as TGTGCCATCAGTGACCCGACCCGCAGGGGGGATCAGCCCCAGCATTTT.

The V call is TRBV11-2, the J call TRBJ2-5, with 10 bases that match TRBD2. Germline CDR1 and CDR2: SGHAT and FQNNGV. Trimming at V came to 7 bases and at J to 5 bases, leaving 10 bases not matched to a gene. CDR3 length: 15 amino acids. The CDR3 coding sequence is TGTGCCAGCACCAGCAGCGGGGGGGCCTTGGAGACCCAGTACTTC. This sequence encodes CASTSSGGALETQYF.

This clone appeared a single time. J is TRBJ2-3 and V is TRBV7-6, with TRBD2 matching over 11 bases. Germline lookup yields CDR1 SGHVS and CDR2 FNYEAQ. The CDR3 has 15 residues. J lost 5 bases, V lost 3 bases, and 4 bases had no gene match. The CDR3 is CASSFSGGAGDTQYF. The CDR3 coding sequence is TGTGCCAGCAGCTTTAGCGGGGGGGCCGGAGATACGCAGTATTTT.

This clone is a singleton in its sample. This chain joins TRBV5-6 and TRBJ2-5; TRBD2 matches at 11 bases. The CDR3 covers 15 residues. J lost 5 bases, V lost 7 bases, and 10 bases had no gene match. Germline V gives CDR1 SGHDT, CDR2 YYEEEE. The CDR3 spells CASFNSGGAGETQYF. CDR3 nucleotides: TGTGCCAGCTTCAATAGCGGGGGGGCCGGGGAGACCCAGTACTTC.

CDR3 sequence reads: CASSTTGGEQFF. CDR3 coding DNA: TGTGCCAGCAGTACAACGGGGGGCGAGCAGTTCTTC. This sequence joins TRBV6-4 and TRBJ2-1, with D tentatively TRBD2 (7 bases). The germline V and J ends were trimmed by 5 bases and 10 bases, with 12 bases remaining between them. This CDR3 spans 12 amino acids. Germline values: CDR1 MRHNA, CDR2 SNTAGT.

V and J are TRBV10-1 and TRBJ2-7; the D gene is possibly TRBD2 (6 bases). The CDR3 has 15 amino acids. V lost 3 bases, J lost 3 bases, and 15 bases lay in between. Looked up from germline, CDR1 is WNHNN and CDR2 is SYGVQD (reference sequence). The CDR3 region is CASSEGEEGIYEQYF. In nucleotides, the CDR3 is TGCGCCAGCAGTGAAGGGGAGGAAGGGATCTACGAGCAGTACTTC.

The CDR3 here is CASSQRGRDRPWDGYTF. CDR3 nucleotide sequence: TGTGCCAGCAGCCAACGCGGCAGAGACAGGCCGTGGGATGGCTACACCTTC. The chain couples TRBV3-1 (or the pseudogene TRBV3-2) to TRBJ1-2, with D perhaps matching TRBD1 (6 bases). Germline V gene sequence: CDR1 LGHDT, CDR2 YNNKEL (reference sequence). This CDR3 is 17 amino acids long. Trimming took 2 bases from V and 6 from J, leaving 22 bases between them.